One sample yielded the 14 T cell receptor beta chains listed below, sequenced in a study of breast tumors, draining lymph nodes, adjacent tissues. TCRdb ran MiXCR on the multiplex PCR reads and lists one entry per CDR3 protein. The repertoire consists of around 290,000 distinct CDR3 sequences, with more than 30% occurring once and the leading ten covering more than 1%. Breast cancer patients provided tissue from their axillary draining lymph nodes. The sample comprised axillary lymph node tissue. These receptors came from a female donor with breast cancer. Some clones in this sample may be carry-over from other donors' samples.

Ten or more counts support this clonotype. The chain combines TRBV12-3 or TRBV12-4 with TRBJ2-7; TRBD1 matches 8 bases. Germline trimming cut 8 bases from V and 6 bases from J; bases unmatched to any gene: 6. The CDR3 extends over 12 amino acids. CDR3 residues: CASGRTGPEQYF. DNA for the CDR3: TGTGCCAGCGGCCGGACAGGGCCCGAGCAGTACTTC.

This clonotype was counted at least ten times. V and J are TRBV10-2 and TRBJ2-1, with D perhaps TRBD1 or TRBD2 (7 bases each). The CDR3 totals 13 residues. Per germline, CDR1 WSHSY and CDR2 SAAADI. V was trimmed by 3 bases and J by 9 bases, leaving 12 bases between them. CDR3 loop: CASSDQGEGEQFF. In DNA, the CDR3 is TGCGCCAGCAGTGACCAGGGGGAGGGTGAGCAGTTCTTC.

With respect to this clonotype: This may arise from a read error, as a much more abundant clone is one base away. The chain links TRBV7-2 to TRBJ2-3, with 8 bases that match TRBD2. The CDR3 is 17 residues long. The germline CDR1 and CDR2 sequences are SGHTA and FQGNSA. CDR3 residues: CASSFLMERGFTDPQYF. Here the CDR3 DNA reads TGTGCCAGCAGCTTCTTGATGGAGCGGGGGTTCACAGATCCGCAGTATTTT.

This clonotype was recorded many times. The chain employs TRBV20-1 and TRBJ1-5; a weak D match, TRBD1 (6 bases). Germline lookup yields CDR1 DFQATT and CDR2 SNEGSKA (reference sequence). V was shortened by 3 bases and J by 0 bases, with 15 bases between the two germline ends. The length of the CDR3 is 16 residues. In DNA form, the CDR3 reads TGCAGTGCTAGCAGGGGCCATCAATATAGCAATCAGCCCCAGCATTTT. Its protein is CSASRGHQYSNQPQHF.

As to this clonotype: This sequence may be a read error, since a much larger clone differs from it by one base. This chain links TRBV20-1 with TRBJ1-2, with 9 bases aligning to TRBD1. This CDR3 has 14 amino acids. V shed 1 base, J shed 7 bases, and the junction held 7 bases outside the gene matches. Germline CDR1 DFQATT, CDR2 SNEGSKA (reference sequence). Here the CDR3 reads CSARGGQGRAGYTF. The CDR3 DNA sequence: TGCAGTGCTAGAGGGGGACAGGGAAGGGCTGGCTACACCTTC.

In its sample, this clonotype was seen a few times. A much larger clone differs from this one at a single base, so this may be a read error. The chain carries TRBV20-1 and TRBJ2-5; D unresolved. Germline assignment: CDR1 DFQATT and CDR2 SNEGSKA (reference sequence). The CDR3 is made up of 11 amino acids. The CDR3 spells CSAATEETQSF. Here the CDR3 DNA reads TGCAGTGCGGCTACCGAAGAGACCCAGTCCTTC.

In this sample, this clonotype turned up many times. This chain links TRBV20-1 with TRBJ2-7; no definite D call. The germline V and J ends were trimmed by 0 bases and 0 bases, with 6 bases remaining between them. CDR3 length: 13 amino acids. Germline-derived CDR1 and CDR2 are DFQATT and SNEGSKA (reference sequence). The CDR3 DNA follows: TGCAGTGCTAGAGATCCGGGCTCCTACGAGCAGTACTTC. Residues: CSARDPGSYEQYF.

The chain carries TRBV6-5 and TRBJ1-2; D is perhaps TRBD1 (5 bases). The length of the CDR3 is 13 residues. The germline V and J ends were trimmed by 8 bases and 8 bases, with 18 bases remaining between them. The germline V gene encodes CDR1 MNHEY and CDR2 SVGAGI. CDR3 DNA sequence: TGTGCCAGCGCCGGGACCGAGTCTAGAGGCTACACCTTC. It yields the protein CASAGTESRGYTF.

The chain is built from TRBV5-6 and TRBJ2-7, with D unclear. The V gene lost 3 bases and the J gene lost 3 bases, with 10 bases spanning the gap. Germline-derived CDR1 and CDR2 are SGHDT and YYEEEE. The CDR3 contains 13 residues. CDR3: CASSSLRGYEQYF. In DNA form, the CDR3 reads TGTGCCAGCAGCTCACTCCGCGGCTACGAGCAGTACTTC.

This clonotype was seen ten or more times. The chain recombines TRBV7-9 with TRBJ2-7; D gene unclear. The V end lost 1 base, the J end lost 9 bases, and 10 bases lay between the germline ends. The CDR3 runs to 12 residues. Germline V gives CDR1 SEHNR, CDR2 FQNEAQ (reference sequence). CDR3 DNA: TGTGCCAGCAGCTTAGACAGTTCTTGGCAGTACTTC. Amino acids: CASSLDSSWQYF.

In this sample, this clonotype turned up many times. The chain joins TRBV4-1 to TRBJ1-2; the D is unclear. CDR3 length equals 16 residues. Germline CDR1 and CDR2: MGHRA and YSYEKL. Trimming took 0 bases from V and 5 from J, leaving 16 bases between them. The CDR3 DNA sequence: TGCGCCAGCAGCCAAGATCAAGACCCCTCGAAATATGGCTACACCTTC. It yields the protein CASSQDQDPSKYGYTF.

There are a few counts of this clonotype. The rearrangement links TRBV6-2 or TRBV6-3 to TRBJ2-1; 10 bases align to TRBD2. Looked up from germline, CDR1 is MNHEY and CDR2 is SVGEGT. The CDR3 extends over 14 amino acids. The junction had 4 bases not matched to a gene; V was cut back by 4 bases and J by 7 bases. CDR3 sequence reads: CASSSSGSENEQFF. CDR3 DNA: TGTGCCAGCAGTTCTAGCGGGAGCGAGAATGAGCAGTTCTTC.

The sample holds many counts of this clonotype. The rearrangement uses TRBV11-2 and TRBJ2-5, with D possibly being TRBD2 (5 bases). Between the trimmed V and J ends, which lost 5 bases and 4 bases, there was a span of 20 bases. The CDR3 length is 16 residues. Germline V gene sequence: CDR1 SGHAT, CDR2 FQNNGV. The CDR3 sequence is CASSLGGRNLGETQYF. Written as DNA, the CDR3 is TGTGCCAGCAGCCTAGGAGGTCGTAACTTGGGAGAGACCCAGTACTTC.

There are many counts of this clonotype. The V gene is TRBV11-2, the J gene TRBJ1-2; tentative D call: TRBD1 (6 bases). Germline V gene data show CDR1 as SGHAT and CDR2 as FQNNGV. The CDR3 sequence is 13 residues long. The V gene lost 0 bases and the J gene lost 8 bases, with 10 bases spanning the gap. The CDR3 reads CASSLDRTGGYTF. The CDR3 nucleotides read TGTGCCAGCAGCTTAGATAGAACAGGGGGCTACACCTTC.